This T cell receptor (beta chain) was identified in a study of shared clonotypes between healthy human individuals. Whole-study findings and limits: Clonotype sharing across donors was expected to vary with sequencing depth.

Germline-derived CDR1 and CDR2 are SNHLY and FYNNEI. There are 16 residues in the CDR3. V gave up 7 bases and J gave up 2 bases; unmatched junction bases: 6. Sequencing was performed with immunoSEQ multiplex PCR; in TCRdb, only in-frame clones are kept and a portion is missing. The table includes about a million clones, 76% detected once. About this clone: Its antigen is not known.

The specimen was memory CD4+ T cells sorted from blood. Described subset: CD45RA-negative fraction. This TCR was recovered from a man aged 18 to 35 in good health. The chain couples TRBV2 to TRBJ2-3; TRBD2 agrees at 13 bases. The CDR3 reads CASTGGTSGATDTQYF. CDR3 sequence (DNA): TGTGCCAGCACCGGAGGGACTAGCGGGGCCACAGATACGCAGTATTTT. Supplemented by reference TRBV2 and TRBJ2-3, the full variable domain reads EPEVTQTPSHQVTQMGQEVILRCVPISNHLYFYWYRQILGQKVEFLVSFYNNEISEKSEIFDDQFSVERPDGSNFTLKIRSTKLEDSAMYFCASTGGTSGATDTQYFGPGTRLTVL.